This record covers a single T cell receptor beta chain. Data came from immunoSEQ multiplex PCR; TCRdb stores just in-frame clones and leaves some out. Seen here are about 330,000 clones, roughly 88% observed once, and the top ten hold 1.6%. The CDR3 spans 18 residues. Trimming removed 2 bases from V and 4 bases from J; junction bases left unmatched: 14. Germline V CDR1 and CDR2: GTSNPN, SVGIG (reference sequence). This sample stems from a study of blood T cell repertoires in COVID-19. Overall study context: Collection of acute and convalescent COVID-19 samples took place in the United States, Italy and Spain.

Material: peripheral blood. This sequence joins TRBV30 and TRBJ2-3; 11 bases are shared with TRBD2. This clonotype was obtained from a woman between 50 and 59 years old with acute or convalescent COVID-19. The CDR3 loop reads CAWSSLAGAISGADTQYF. CDR3 bases: TGTGCCTGGAGTTCACTAGCGGGAGCAATTTCAGGGGCAGATACGCAGTATTTT.